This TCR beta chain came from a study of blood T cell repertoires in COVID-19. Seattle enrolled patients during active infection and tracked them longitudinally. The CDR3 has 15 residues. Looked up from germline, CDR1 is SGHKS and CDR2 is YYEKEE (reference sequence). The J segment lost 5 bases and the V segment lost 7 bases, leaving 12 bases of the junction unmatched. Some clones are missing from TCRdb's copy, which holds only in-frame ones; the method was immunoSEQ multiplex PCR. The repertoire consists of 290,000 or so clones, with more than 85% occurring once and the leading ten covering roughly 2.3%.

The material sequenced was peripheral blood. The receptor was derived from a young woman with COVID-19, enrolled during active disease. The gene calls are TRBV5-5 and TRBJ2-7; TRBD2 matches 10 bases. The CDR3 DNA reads TGTGCCAGCGCTTTTTTTAGCGGGAGGAGAAACGAGCAGTACTTC. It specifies CASAFFSGRRNEQYF.